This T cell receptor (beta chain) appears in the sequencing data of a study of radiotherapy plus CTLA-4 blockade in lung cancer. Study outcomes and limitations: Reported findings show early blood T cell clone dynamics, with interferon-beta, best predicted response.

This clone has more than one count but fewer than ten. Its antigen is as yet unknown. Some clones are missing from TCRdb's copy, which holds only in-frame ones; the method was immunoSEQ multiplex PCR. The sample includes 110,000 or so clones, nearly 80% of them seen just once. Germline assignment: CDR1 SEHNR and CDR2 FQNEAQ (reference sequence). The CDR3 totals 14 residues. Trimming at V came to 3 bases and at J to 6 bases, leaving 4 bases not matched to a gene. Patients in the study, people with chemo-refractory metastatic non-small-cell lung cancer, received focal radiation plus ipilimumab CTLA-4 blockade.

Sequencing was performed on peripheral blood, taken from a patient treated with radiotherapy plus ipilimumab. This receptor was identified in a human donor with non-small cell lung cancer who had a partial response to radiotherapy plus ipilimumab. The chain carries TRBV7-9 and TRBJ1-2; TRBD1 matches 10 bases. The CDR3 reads CASSLDRGSHGYTF. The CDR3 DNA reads TGTGCCAGCAGCTTGGACAGGGGGTCCCATGGCTACACCTTC.